A single sample is the source of the 29 T cell receptor beta chains below, sequenced in a study of PD-L1 blockade in urothelial cancer. Sequencing used immunoSEQ multiplex PCR; TCRdb keeps in-frame clones, though not all of them. The profile shows 50,000 to 55,000 clones, 70% to 90% of them singletons. Time point indicated: peripheral blood 6 weeks after treatment start. The material was PBMCs, obtained around atezolizumab (anti-PD-L1) treatment. These TCRs come from a man in his sixties with urothelial cancer.

The chain combines TRBV6-1 with TRBJ2-3; weak D call: TRBD1 (6 bases). The V and J ends lost 6 bases and 6 bases respectively, with 16 bases between them. Germline CDR1 and CDR2: MNHNS and SASEGT. CDR3 length equals 14 residues. The CDR3 nucleotides read TGTGCCAGCAGGGGAATACAGGGCGCGGATACGCAGTATTTT. This codes for CASRGIQGADTQYF.

The chain carries TRBV7-2 and TRBJ2-1; TRBD1 might be the D (6 bases). V gave up 4 bases and J gave up 0 bases, with 16 bases separating them. This CDR3 is built from 17 residues. Germline V gene lookup returns CDR1 SGHTA and CDR2 FQGNSA. The DNA of the CDR3 is TGTGCCAGCAGCTCTCAACAGGGCTATAGCTCCTACAATGAGCAGTTCTTC. Encoded protein: CASSSQQGYSSYNEQFF.

The chain joins TRBV19 to TRBJ2-7, with D perhaps matching TRBD1 (6 bases). Germline V gives CDR1 LNHDA, CDR2 SQIVND (reference sequence). V lost 5 bases and J 2 bases, leaving 13 bases between the germline ends. The CDR3 spans 14 residues. The CDR3 is CASSVSGTTYEQYF. CDR3 nucleotide sequence: TGTGCCAGTAGTGTGTCCGGGACAACCTACGAGCAGTACTTC.

This sequence joins TRBV5-1 and TRBJ1-1; D is unresolved. The V end was cut by 4 bases, the J end by 1 base, with 14 bases between. The germline CDR1 and CDR2 sequences are SGHRS and YFSETQ. This CDR3 is 15 amino acids long. The CDR3 loop reads CASSPSRAGNTEAFF. In nucleotides, the CDR3 is TGCGCCAGCAGCCCCTCCCGAGCAGGGAACACTGAAGCTTTCTTT.

The gene calls are TRBV6-5 and TRBJ2-1; TRBD2 matches at 12 bases. The germline V gene encodes CDR1 MNHEY and CDR2 SVGAGI. The CDR3 contains 14 residues. Germline trimming cut 8 bases from V and 7 bases from J; bases unmatched to any gene: 6. DNA of the CDR3: TGTGCCAGCCGACTAGCGGGAGTGACGAATGAGCAGTTCTTC. This codes for CASRLAGVTNEQFF.

This clone was found once. J is TRBJ2-2 and V is TRBV5-6, with TRBD2 matching over 10 bases. CDR1 is SGHDT and CDR2 is YYEEEE in the germline V gene. Trimming took 4 bases from V and 7 from J; bases not matched to a gene: 4. The CDR3 has 14 amino acids. The CDR3 region is CASSRGLASGELFF. CDR3 nucleotides: TGTGCCAGCAGCAGGGGACTAGCGAGCGGGGAGCTGTTTTTT.

This clone was observed a single time. This chain joins TRBV4-3 and TRBJ2-6, with TRBD1 matching over 7 bases. The CDR3 totals 16 residues. V was pared by 3 bases and J by 0 bases, with 2 bases of the junction left unmatched. From germline, CDR1 is LGHNA and CDR2 YSLEER. The CDR3: CASSQNRGSGANVLTF. CDR3 in DNA: TGCGCCAGCAGCCAGAACAGGGGCTCTGGGGCCAACGTCCTGACTTTC.

This chain joins TRBV6-5 and TRBJ1-4, with 10 positions matching TRBD1. Germline trimming cut 2 bases from V and 7 bases from J; bases unmatched to any gene: 4. Germline V CDR1 and CDR2: MNHEY, SVGAGI. CDR3 length: 15 amino acids. CDR3 coding DNA: TGTGCCAGCAGTTACGGGACAGGGGTTGGTGAAAAACTGTTTTTT. Amino acid sequence: CASSYGTGVGEKLFF.

This chain connects TRBV30 to TRBJ1-5; weak D call: TRBD1 (6 bases). The CDR3 has 16 amino acids. Trimming pared 0 bases from V and 4 bases from J, leaving 16 bases between. Germline loops: CDR1 GTSNPN, CDR2 SVGIG (reference sequence). In DNA, the CDR3 is TGTGCCTGGAGTGTACGGGGGGCTGGAAGAAATCAGCCCCAGCATTTT. Its protein product is CAWSVRGAGRNQPQHF.

This rearrangement joins TRBV10-1 to TRBJ2-1; D is unclear. Germline V CDR1 and CDR2: WNHNN, SYGVQD (reference sequence). The CDR3 totals 12 residues. V was trimmed by 6 bases and J by 2 bases, leaving 5 bases between them. The DNA of the CDR3 is TGCGCCAGCAGCCTTACCTACAATGAGCAGTTCTTC. It translates to CASSLTYNEQFF.

The CDR3: CASSSLGVQETQYF. CDR3 nucleotide sequence: TGTGCCAGCAGCTCCCTCGGTGTCCAAGAGACCCAGTACTTC. The V call is TRBV7-9, the J call TRBJ2-5, with D uncertain. With 4 bases removed from V and 1 base from J, the gap between germline ends came to 10 bases. Germline V CDR1 and CDR2: SEHNR, FQNEAQ (reference sequence). The length of the CDR3 is 14 residues.

This CDR3 is CASKTSGSREQFF. The CDR3 DNA reads TGTGCCAGCAAGACTAGCGGGAGTCGTGAGCAGTTCTTC. This chain joins TRBV6-5 and TRBJ2-1, with 12 bases matching TRBD2. The junction had 4 bases not matched to a gene; V was cut back by 7 bases and J by 9 bases. The CDR3 runs 13 residues. Germline V CDR1 and CDR2: MNHEY, SVGAGI.

This clone was seen once. The chain links TRBV6-1 to TRBJ1-5, with TRBD1 as a possible D gene (5 bases). Trimming pared 7 bases from V and 1 base from J, leaving 11 bases between. CDR3 length equals 14 residues. Germline values: CDR1 MNHNS, CDR2 SASEGT. CDR3: CASTTDRSNQPQHF. CDR3 DNA: TGTGCCAGCACCACCGACAGAAGCAATCAGCCCCAGCATTTT.

The count of this clone is one. J is TRBJ1-4 and V is TRBV28; D not resolved. CDR1 is MDHEN and CDR2 is SYDVKM in the germline V gene. The V end lost 8 bases, the J end lost 7 bases, and 17 bases lay between the germline ends. The length of the CDR3 is 14 residues. The CDR3 DNA reads as TGTGCCAGCGCACCACCTGGGAGGCTTGAAAAACTGTTTTTT. The encoded protein is CASAPPGRLEKLFF.

The chain has TRBV4-1 and TRBJ1-3; 11 bases agree with TRBD1. CDR1 and CDR2 (germline): MGHRA, YSYEKL. This CDR3 has 19 residues. After removal of 1 base from V and 7 bases from J, the junction contained 15 bases not matched to a gene. The CDR3 sequence: CASSQGSGRTGGERNTIYF. As DNA, the CDR3 is TGCGCCAGCAGCCAAGGTTCGGGCAGGACAGGGGGCGAAAGGAACACCATATATTTT.

This clone showed up just a few times. CDR3 nucleotides: TGTGCCAGCTCCCACGACAGGGATCAGCCCCAGCATTTT. This sequence encodes CASSHDRDQPQHF. J is TRBJ1-5 and V is TRBV18, with TRBD1 matching 7 bases. The ends lost 6 bases at V and 5 bases at J; junction bases unmatched: 4. The CDR3 has 13 residues. Germline assignment: CDR1 KGHSH and CDR2 LQKENI.

The chain is built from TRBV9 and TRBJ1-3; 8 nucleotides match TRBD1. The germline V gene has CDR1 SGDLS and CDR2 YYNGEE. CDR3 length: 15 residues. The V and J ends lost 2 bases and 2 bases, in that order; junction bases with no gene match: 3. The CDR3 DNA reads TGTGCCAGCAGCGTTGAGACAGGGGCTGGAAACACCATATATTTT. Protein: CASSVETGAGNTIYF.

This clone was observed a handful of times. The chain has TRBV6-5 and TRBJ2-7; TRBD2 is a possible D gene (6 bases). The V and J ends lost 6 bases and 6 bases respectively, with 9 bases between them. The V gene's germline CDR1 is MNHEY and CDR2 SVGAGI. The CDR3 spans 11 residues. The CDR3 DNA follows: TGTGCCAGCAGCTGGAGGGGCGAGCAGTACTTC. Protein sequence: CASSWRGEQYF.

The J gene is TRBJ2-1, the V gene TRBV19; 7 bases fit TRBD1. This CDR3 spans 13 amino acids. The ends lost 7 bases at V and 6 bases at J; junction bases unmatched: 6. The germline gives CDR1 LNHDA, CDR2 SQIVND (reference sequence). The CDR3 DNA follows: TGTGCCAGTAAGAGGGGGCGCGGCAATGAGCAGTTCTTC. It yields the protein CASKRGRGNEQFF.

The V gene is TRBV6-4, the J gene TRBJ2-3; 11 bases agree with TRBD2. The CDR3 is 14 residues long. Germline V gene sequence: CDR1 MRHNA, CDR2 SNTAGT. The J segment lost 0 bases and the V segment lost 9 bases, leaving 2 bases of the junction unmatched. The CDR3 sequence: CASRLAGSTDTQYF. The CDR3 coding sequence is TGTGCCAGTCGACTAGCGGGGAGCACAGATACGCAGTATTTT.

The chain carries TRBV19 and TRBJ1-5; tentative D call: TRBD1 (6 bases). V lost 2 bases and J lost 4, with 6 bases in between. CDR1 LNHDA and CDR2 SQIVND come from the germline V gene (reference sequence). The CDR3 runs to 13 residues. The CDR3 protein is CASSIRGNQPQHF. The CDR3 coding sequence is TGTGCCAGTAGTATAAGGGGGAATCAGCCCCAGCATTTT.

This rearrangement joins TRBV6-1 to TRBJ2-3; the D gene is possibly TRBD1 (5 bases). Trimming took off 2 bases at V and 1 base at J, with 10 bases between the two ends. Germline loops: CDR1 MNHNS, CDR2 SASEGT. This CDR3 is 15 amino acids long. The CDR3 region is CASSEQGLGTDTQYF. CDR3 DNA: TGTGCCAGCAGTGAACAGGGCTTGGGCACAGATACGCAGTATTTT.

V gene TRBV6-1 combines with J gene TRBJ1-5; tentative D call: TRBD1 (6 bases). Germline V CDR1 and CDR2: MNHNS, SASEGT. V shed 3 bases and J shed 7 bases, with 13 bases lying between them. This CDR3 region has 14 residues. The CDR3 loop reads CASSDEQGPQPQHF. The CDR3 DNA is TGTGCCAGCAGTGACGAACAGGGCCCCCAGCCCCAGCATTTT.

This clone has just one count. The chain is built from TRBV6-5 and TRBJ2-3; the match to TRBD2 covers 8 bases. CDR1 is MNHEY, CDR2 SVGAGI, per germline. The ends lost 3 bases at V and 2 bases at J; junction bases unmatched: 4. The CDR3 spans 15 residues. The CDR3 here is CASSYVAGITDTQYF. CDR3 nucleotide sequence: TGTGCCAGCAGTTATGTAGCGGGAATCACAGATACGCAGTATTTT.

The V gene is TRBV2, the J gene TRBJ1-5; D may be TRBD1 (6 bases). Per the germline V gene, CDR1 is SNHLY and CDR2 is FYNNEI. The germline V and J ends were trimmed by 7 bases and 7 bases, with 17 bases remaining between them. The CDR3 totals 14 residues. CDR3 amino acids: CASKVGGGRQPQHF. The CDR3 DNA reads as TGTGCCAGCAAGGTTGGGGGCGGGCGGCAGCCCCAGCATTTT.

For the CDR3, the DNA is TGTGCCAGCAGTTACTCCCCGACAGGACCACTATACGAGCAGTACTTC. Translated, it gives CASSYSPTGPLYEQYF. This chain connects TRBV6-5 to TRBJ2-5; a possible D gene is TRBD1 (6 bases). The assigned J gene may be wrong: the sequence end matches TRBJ2-7 better. Germline V CDR1 and CDR2: MNHEY, SVGAGI. The CDR3 is made up of 16 amino acids.

This rearrangement joins TRBV5-6 to TRBJ2-5; no definite D call. The CDR3 is made up of 14 amino acids. The ends were cut back, 0 bases at V and 6 bases at J, with 12 bases in the middle. The germline CDR1 and CDR2 sequences are SGHDT and YYEEEE. Here the CDR3 reads CASSLDRRLKTQYF. CDR3 nucleotide sequence: TGTGCCAGCAGCTTGGATCGTAGATTGAAGACCCAGTACTTC.

The chain links TRBV21-1 to TRBJ1-2; no check of the table's D call, TRBD1, against the DNA was made. TRBV21-1 is a documented pseudogene. The CDR3 is made up of 14 amino acids. The DNA for the CDR3 is TGTGCCAGCAGCAAAGTAGGGGCGTGCTATGGCTACACCTTC. Encoded protein: CASSKVGACYGYTF.

The chain has TRBV7-3 and TRBJ1-3; tentatively, D is TRBD1 (6 bases). The CDR3 loop spans 16 amino acids. Trimming pared 5 bases from V and 1 base from J, leaving 15 bases between. The germline CDR1 and CDR2 sequences are SGHTA and FQGTGA. The CDR3 DNA reads TGTGCCAGCAGCCCTGACAGGTTAAGGTCTGGAAACACCATATATTTT. Translating gives CASSPDRLRSGNTIYF. Full variable domain (missing parts from reference TRBV7-3 and TRBJ1-3): GAGVSQTPSNKVTEKGKYVELRCDPISGHTALYWYRQSLGQGPEFLIYFQGTGAADDSGLPNDRFFAVRPEGSVSTLKIQRTERGDSAVYLCASSPDRLRSGNTIYFGEGSWLTVV.